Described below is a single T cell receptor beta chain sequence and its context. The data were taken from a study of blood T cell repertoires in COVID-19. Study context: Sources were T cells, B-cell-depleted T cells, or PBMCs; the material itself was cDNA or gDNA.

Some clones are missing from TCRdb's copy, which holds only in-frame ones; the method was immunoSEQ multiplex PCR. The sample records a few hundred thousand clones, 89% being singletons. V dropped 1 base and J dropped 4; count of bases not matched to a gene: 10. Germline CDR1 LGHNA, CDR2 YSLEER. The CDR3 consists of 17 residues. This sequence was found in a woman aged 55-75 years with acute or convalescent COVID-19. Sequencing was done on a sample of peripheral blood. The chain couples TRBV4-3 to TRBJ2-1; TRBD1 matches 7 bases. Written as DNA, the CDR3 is TGCGCCAGCAGCCAAGTCGACAGGGTTTCGGAGTACAATGAGCAGTTCTTC. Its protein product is CASSQVDRVSEYNEQFF.